This T cell receptor beta chain originates from a study of response to subunit inactivated influenza vaccine. Study-wide findings and caveats: Authors suggested that a seasonal influenza vaccination recruits few new T cells each time.

V lost 1 base to trimming and J lost 8 bases, with 15 bases between them. The CDR3 loop spans 15 amino acids. Details on this clonotype: What it binds is not known.

A single record per CDR3 protein comes from TCRdb applying MiXCR to the RT-PCR reads. Of under 750,000 distinct CDR3 sequences in the sample, over 9.5% were seen once. The chain uses TRBV12-3 or TRBV12-4 and TRBJ2-1; D ambiguous. Material: PBMCs from blood, obtained on the day of vaccination. The sequence was obtained from a man aged 50 to 60 who received an inactivated influenza vaccine. Here the CDR3 reads CASSLVRGPGYEQFF. The CDR3 coding sequence is TGTGCCAGCAGTTTAGTCCGCGGCCCTGGCTATGAGCAGTTCTTC.